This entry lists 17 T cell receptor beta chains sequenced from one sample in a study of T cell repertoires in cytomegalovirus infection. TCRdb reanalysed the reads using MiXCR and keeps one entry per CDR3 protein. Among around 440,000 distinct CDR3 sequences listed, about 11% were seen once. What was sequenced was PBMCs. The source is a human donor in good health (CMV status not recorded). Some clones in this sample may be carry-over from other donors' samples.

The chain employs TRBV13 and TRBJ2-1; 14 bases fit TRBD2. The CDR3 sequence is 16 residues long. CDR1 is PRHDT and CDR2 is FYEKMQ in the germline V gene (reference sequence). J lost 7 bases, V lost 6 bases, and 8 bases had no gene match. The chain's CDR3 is CASSPLGTSGRNEQFF. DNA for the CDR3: TGTGCCAGCAGTCCCCTGGGGACTAGCGGGAGAAATGAGCAGTTCTTC.

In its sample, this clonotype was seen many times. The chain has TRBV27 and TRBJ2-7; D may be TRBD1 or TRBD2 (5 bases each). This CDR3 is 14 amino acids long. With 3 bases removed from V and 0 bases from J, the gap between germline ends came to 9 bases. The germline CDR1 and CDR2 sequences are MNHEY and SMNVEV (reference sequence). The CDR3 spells CASSLGTSSYEQYF. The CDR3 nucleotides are TGTGCCAGCAGTTTGGGGACCAGCTCCTACGAGCAGTACTTC.

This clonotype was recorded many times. The CDR3 region has the DNA TGCGCCAGCAGACTAGCGGGGACCACAGATACGCAGTATTTT. Translated: CASRLAGTTDTQYF. V usage is TRBV5-1 and J usage is TRBJ2-3, with TRBD2 matching over 10 bases. Germline values: CDR1 SGHRS, CDR2 YFSETQ. The V gene end was trimmed by 5 bases and the J gene end by 2 bases; junction bases not matched to a gene: 2. This CDR3 contains 14 residues.

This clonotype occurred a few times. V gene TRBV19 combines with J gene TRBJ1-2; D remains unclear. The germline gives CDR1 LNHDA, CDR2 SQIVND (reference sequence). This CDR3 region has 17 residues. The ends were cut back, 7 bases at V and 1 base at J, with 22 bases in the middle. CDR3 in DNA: TGTGCCAGTACATCGTCCGGGTTCGTTGGCGGTAACTATGGCTACACCTTC. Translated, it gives CASTSSGFVGGNYGYTF. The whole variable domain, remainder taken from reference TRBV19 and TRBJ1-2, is DGGITQSPKYLFRKEGQNVTLSCEQNLNHDAMYWYRQDPGQGLRLIYYSQIVNDFQKGDIAEGYSVSREKKESFPLTVTSAQKNPTAFYLCASTSSGFVGGNYGYTFGSGTRLTVV.

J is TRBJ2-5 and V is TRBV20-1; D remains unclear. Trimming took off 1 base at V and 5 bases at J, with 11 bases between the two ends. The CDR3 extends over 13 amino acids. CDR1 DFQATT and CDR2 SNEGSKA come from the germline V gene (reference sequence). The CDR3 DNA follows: TGCAGTGCTAGAGTGGTAGATATGGAGACCCAGTACTTC. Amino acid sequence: CSARVVDMETQYF.

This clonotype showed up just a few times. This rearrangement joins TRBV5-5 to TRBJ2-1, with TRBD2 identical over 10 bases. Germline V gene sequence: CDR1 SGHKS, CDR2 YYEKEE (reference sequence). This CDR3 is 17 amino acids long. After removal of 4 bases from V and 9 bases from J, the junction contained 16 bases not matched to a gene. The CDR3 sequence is CASSPWVAGGSDAEQFF. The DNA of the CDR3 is TGTGCCAGCAGCCCCTGGGTAGCGGGGGGATCCGACGCTGAGCAGTTCTTC.

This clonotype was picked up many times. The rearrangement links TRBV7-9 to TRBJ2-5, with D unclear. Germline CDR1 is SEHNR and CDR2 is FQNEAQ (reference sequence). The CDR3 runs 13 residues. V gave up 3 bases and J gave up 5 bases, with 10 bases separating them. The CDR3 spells CASSFGAAETQYF. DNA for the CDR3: TGTGCCAGCAGCTTCGGTGCCGCGGAGACCCAGTACTTC.

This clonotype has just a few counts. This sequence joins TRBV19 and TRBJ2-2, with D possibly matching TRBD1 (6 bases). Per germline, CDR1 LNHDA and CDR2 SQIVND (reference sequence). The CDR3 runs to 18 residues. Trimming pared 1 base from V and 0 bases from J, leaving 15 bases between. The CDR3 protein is CASSIGTAFIPNTGELFF. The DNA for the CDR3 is TGTGCCAGTAGTATAGGGACAGCTTTTATACCGAACACCGGGGAGCTGTTTTTT.

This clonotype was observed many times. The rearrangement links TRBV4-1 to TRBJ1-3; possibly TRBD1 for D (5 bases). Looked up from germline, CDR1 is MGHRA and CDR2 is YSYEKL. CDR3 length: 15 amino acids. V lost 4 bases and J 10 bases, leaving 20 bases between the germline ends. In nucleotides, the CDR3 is TGCGCCAGCAGCCTTACCCTCGGGACCGGGGATACCATATATTTT. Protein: CASSLTLGTGDTIYF.

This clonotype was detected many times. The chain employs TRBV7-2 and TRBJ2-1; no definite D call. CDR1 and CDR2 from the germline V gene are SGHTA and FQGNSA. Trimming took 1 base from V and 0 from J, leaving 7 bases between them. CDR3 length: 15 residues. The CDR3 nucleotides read TGTGCCAGCAGCTTAGAGTTGAGCTCCTACAATGAGCAGTTCTTC. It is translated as CASSLELSSYNEQFF.

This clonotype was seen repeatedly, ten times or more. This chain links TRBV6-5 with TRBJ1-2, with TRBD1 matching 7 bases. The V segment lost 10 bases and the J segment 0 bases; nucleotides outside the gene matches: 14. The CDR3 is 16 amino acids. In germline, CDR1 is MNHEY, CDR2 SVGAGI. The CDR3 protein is CATKDRPPIANYGYTF. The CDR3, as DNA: TGTGCCACCAAGGACAGGCCACCTATAGCTAACTATGGCTACACCTTC.

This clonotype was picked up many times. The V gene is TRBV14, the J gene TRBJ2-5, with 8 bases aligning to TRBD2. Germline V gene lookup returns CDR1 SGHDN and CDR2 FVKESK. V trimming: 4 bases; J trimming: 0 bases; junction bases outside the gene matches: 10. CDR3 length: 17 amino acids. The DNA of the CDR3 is TGTGCCAGCAGCCCGGGGGGGGACGACGACAACCAAGAGACCCAGTACTTC. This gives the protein CASSPGGDDDNQETQYF. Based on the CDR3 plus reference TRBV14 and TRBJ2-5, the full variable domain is EAGVTQFPSHSVIEKGQTVTLRCDPISGHDNLYWYRRVMGKEIKFLLHFVKESKQDESGMPNNRFLAERTGGTYSTLKVQPAELEDSGVYFCASSPGGDDDNQETQYFGPGTRLLVL.

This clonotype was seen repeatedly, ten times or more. The CDR3 DNA reads as TGTGCCAGTACCTTAACCGGGGCGAGACAGCCCCAGCATTTT. Encoded protein: CASTLTGARQPQHF. The chain links TRBV19 to TRBJ1-5, with D maybe TRBD1 (5 bases). CDR3 length: 14 residues. Trimming left V 7 bases short and J 7 bases short, with 17 bases between. In germline, CDR1 is LNHDA, CDR2 SQIVND (reference sequence).

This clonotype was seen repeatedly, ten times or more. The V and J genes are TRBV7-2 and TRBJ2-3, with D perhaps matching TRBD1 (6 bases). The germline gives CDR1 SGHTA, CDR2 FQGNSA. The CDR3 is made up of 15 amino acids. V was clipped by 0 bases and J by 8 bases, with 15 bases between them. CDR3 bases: TGTGCCAGCAGCTTAGCGAGGCTAGCAGGGGTTACGCAGTATTTT. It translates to CASSLARLAGVTQYF.

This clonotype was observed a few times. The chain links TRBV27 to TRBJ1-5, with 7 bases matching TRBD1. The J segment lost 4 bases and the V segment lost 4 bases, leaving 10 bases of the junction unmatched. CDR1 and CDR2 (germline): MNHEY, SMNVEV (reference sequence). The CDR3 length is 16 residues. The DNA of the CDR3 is TGTGCCAGCAGTTCCCCGCAGGCAGGGGGGAATCAGCCCCAGCATTTT. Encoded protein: CASSSPQAGGNQPQHF.

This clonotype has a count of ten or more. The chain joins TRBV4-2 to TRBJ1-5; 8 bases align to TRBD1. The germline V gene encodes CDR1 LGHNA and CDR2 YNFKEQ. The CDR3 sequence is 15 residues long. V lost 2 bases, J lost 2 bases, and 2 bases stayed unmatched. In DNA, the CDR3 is TGTGCCAGCAGCCAACCGGGACAGGGCAATCAGCCCCAGCATTTT. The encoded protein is CASSQPGQGNQPQHF.

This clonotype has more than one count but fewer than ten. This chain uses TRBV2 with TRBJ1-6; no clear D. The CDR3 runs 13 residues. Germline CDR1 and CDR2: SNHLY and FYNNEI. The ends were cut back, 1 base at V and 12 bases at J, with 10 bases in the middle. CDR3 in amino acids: CASSEGEREPLHF. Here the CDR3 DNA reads TGTGCCAGCAGTGAAGGGGAGCGCGAACCCCTCCACTTT.